These T cell receptor beta chains were read from a single sample in a study of tumor-infiltrating lymphocytes in oesophageal squamous cell carcinoma. TCRdb redid the calling of the PCR reads with MiXCR, one entry per CDR3 protein. The table includes about 13,000 distinct CDR3 sequences, 54% detected once. The source material was esophageal tumor tissue. These receptors originate from a male donor with esophageal squamous cell carcinoma. Each CDR3 is given with its conserved first and last residue. Each record gives: V gene, D gene, J gene, clone size, CDR3 DNA, CDR3 protein. The D gene is left open where the match is weak. The size entry is marked missing in some rows and otherwise reads once, few, many or a size class.

>TRBV7-8|TRBD1|TRBJ1-6|NA
TGTGCCAGCAGCTTAGATAGGACAGGGAATTCACCCCTCCACTTT
CASSLDRTGNSPLHF
>TRBV11-2|TRBD1|TRBJ2-1|NA
TGTGCCAGCAGCTATAGGACAGGCGCAGCGAATGAGCAGTTCTTC
CASSYRTGAANEQFF
>TRBV19|NA|TRBJ2-1|NA
TGTGCCAGTAGTATAGATGGGCAGTTCTACGAGCAGTTCTTC
CASSIDGQFYEQFF
>TRBV7-8|NA|TRBJ2-7|few
TGTGCCAGCAGGGGCGGGGAGGACTACGAGCAGTACTTC
CASRGGEDYEQYF
>TRBV12-3/TRBV12-4|NA|TRBJ2-3|NA
TGTGCCAGCAGTACTGGTAGCACAGATACGCAGTATTTT
CASSTGSTDTQYF
>TRBV30|NA|TRBJ2-5|NA
TGTGCCTGGAGTGTATGGGGGGAGCAGTACTTC
CAWSVWGEQYF
>TRBV5-1|TRBD1|TRBJ1-3|NA
TGCGCCAGCAGCTCCAGGACAGGGAACACCATATATTTT
CASSSRTGNTIYF
>TRBV7-8|NA|TRBJ2-5|NA
TGTGCCAGCAGCCCAAGGGGCCGAGAGACCCAGTACTTC
CASSPRGRETQYF
>TRBV5-1|TRBD1|TRBJ1-2|many
TGCGCCAGCAGCTTGGAGCTGGGGGGACAGGGGGCTTATGGCTACACCTTC
CASSLELGGQGAYGYTF
>TRBV24-1|TRBD1|TRBJ2-1|NA
TGTGCCACCAGTGTGGGGGGACAGGCCCGCAATGAGCAGTTCTTC
CATSVGGQARNEQFF
>TRBV7-6|NA|TRBJ2-5|NA
TGTGCCAGCAGCTCTGGACTGGTGGGGGAGACCCAGTACTTC
CASSSGLVGETQYF
>TRBV3-1|NA|TRBJ2-1|NA
TGTGCCAGCAGCCAAGGTAACGGTGAGCAGTTCTTC
CASSQGNGEQFF
>TRBV7-9|TRBD1|TRBJ2-5|many
TGTGCCACACGGGACAGTCTACAAGAGACCCAGTACTTC
CATRDSLQETQYF
>TRBV7-3|TRBD1|TRBJ1-2|NA
TGTGCCAGCAGCCCAAACACAGGGGGCTATGGCTACACCTTC
CASSPNTGGYGYTF
>TRBV11-2|NA|TRBJ2-3|NA
TGTGCCAGCAGCTTTAGGTCTGTCACAGATACGCAGTATTTT
CASSFRSVTDTQYF
>TRBV7-6|TRBD2|TRBJ2-3|NA
TGTGCCAGCAGCTTAGGGGCTGGGGCTAGCGGGAGAACTAGCACAGATACGCAGTATTTT
CASSLGAGASGRTSTDTQYF
>TRBV28|TRBD2|TRBJ2-1|NA
TGTGCCAGCAGTTTACTAGCGGGTGGGATGGATGAGCAGTTCTTC
CASSLLAGGMDEQFF